One and the same sample provided the 26 T cell receptor beta chains below, sequenced in a study of blood T cell repertoires in COVID-19. Assay used: immunoSEQ multiplex PCR; TCRdb lists only in-frame clones, some missing. The repertoire holds about 250,000 clones, with 75% to 90% as singletons. The source material was peripheral blood. The origin of the receptors is a woman aged 40-49 years who had recovered from COVID-19.

This chain uses TRBV6-5 with TRBJ2-1; tentatively, D is TRBD1 (5 bases). Trimming cost V 7 bases and J 8 bases, with 18 bases left between them. In germline, CDR1 is MNHEY, CDR2 SVGAGI. The CDR3 has 14 residues. CDR3 loop: CASTQDNISDEQFF. The DNA for the CDR3 is TGTGCCAGCACCCAGGACAACATCAGCGATGAGCAGTTCTTC.

V and J are TRBV27 and TRBJ2-7, with unresolved D. Germline V CDR1 and CDR2: MNHEY, SMNVEV (reference sequence). There are 13 residues in the CDR3. V dropped 3 bases and J dropped 4 bases, with 10 bases sitting between them. CDR3 DNA: TGTGCCAGCAGTTTTGGCCCTTTTTACGAGCAGTACTTC. This translates into CASSFGPFYEQYF.

This clone was observed a handful of times. The chain carries TRBV19 and TRBJ1-1; a weak D match, TRBD1 (5 bases). The ends were cut back, 6 bases at V and 4 bases at J, with 15 bases in the middle. The CDR3 contains 14 residues. From germline, CDR1 is LNHDA and CDR2 SQIVND (reference sequence). The CDR3 DNA sequence: TGTGCCAGTAGGGGGCTTTGGGAATCCACTGAAGCTTTCTTT. The encoded protein is CASRGLWESTEAFF.

This clone showed up just a few times. The chain uses TRBV6-5 and TRBJ2-7; weak D call: TRBD2 (6 bases). Germline V lookup: CDR1 MNHEY, CDR2 SVGAGI. The V end was cut by 0 bases, the J end by 4 bases, with 13 bases between. CDR3 length: 15 amino acids. In DNA, the CDR3 is TGTGCCAGCAGTTACTCGTTACCGGGGGAGTACGAGCAGTACTTC. This translates into CASSYSLPGEYEQYF.

The chain has TRBV5-1 and TRBJ1-1; the match to TRBD1 covers 9 bases. The ends lost 2 bases at V and 1 base at J; junction bases unmatched: 3. Germline-derived CDR1 and CDR2 are SGHRS and YFSETQ. CDR3 length: 15 residues. The DNA of the CDR3 is TGCGCCAGCAGCTTACAGGGGGCCCAGAACACTGAAGCTTTCTTT. Amino acids: CASSLQGAQNTEAFF.

J is TRBJ2-1 and V is TRBV19; D possibly corresponds to TRBD2 (5 bases). The V gene's germline CDR1 is LNHDA and CDR2 SQIVND (reference sequence). The V and J ends lost 6 bases and 3 bases respectively, with 15 bases between them. The CDR3 loop spans 15 amino acids. CDR3 in amino acids: CASSVGRGLYNEQFF. CDR3 coding DNA: TGTGCCAGTAGCGTCGGTCGAGGGCTCTACAATGAGCAGTTCTTC.

The chain links TRBV5-8 to TRBJ1-6; D possibly corresponds to TRBD1 (5 bases). The CDR3 extends over 13 amino acids. V shed 0 bases and J shed 10 bases, with 8 bases lying between them. From germline, CDR1 is SGHTS and CDR2 YDEGEE. The CDR3 here is CASSLVEGSPLHF. DNA for the CDR3: TGTGCCAGCAGCTTGGTGGAGGGGTCACCCCTCCACTTT.

This clone has more than one count but fewer than ten. This chain links TRBV2 with TRBJ1-2; a possible D gene is TRBD1 (5 bases). Germline CDR1 SNHLY, CDR2 FYNNEI. The length of the CDR3 is 13 residues. Trimming pared 2 bases from V and 4 bases from J, leaving 8 bases between. The CDR3 protein is CASSERQGYGYTF. DNA for the CDR3: TGTGCCAGCAGTGAACGGCAGGGCTATGGCTACACCTTC.

The chain combines TRBV28 with TRBJ1-4, with 9 nucleotides matching TRBD1. The CDR3 runs 14 residues. Germline CDR1 reads MDHEN; CDR2 reads SYDVKM. Germline trimming cut 6 bases from V and 7 bases from J; bases unmatched to any gene: 6. DNA of the CDR3: TGTGCCAGCAGGCAACAGGGGGCGATTGAAAAACTGTTTTTT. It encodes CASRQQGAIEKLFF.

This clone has more than one count but fewer than ten. The chain is built from TRBV10-2 and TRBJ2-7; D might be TRBD1 (5 bases). V was shortened by 2 bases and J by 4 bases, with 12 bases between the two germline ends. The CDR3 is 14 amino acids. CDR1 is WSHSY and CDR2 is SAAADI in the germline V gene. The CDR3: CASSEAWGSYEQYF. CDR3 nucleotide sequence: TGCGCCAGCAGTGAGGCCTGGGGCTCATACGAGCAGTACTTC.

J is TRBJ2-4 and V is TRBV2, with 10 bases lining up with TRBD2. Germline assignment: CDR1 SNHLY and CDR2 FYNNEI. This CDR3 is built from 13 residues. Losses at the gene ends were 11 bases for V and 5 bases for J; bases not matched to a gene: 6. This CDR3 reads CAGTSGMENIQYF. CDR3 DNA sequence: TGTGCCGGAACTAGCGGGATGGAAAACATTCAGTACTTC.

The table lists this clone with a count of one. This chain connects TRBV5-1 to TRBJ2-3, with 11 bases fitting TRBD2. Germline lookup yields CDR1 SGHRS and CDR2 YFSETQ. The length of the CDR3 is 19 residues. The junction had 13 bases not matched to a gene; V was cut back by 3 bases and J by 1 base. In nucleotides, the CDR3 is TGCGCCAGCAGCTGGCCTCGGACTAGCGGGTCAGATGGCACAGATACGCAGTATTTT. Amino acids: CASSWPRTSGSDGTDTQYF.

The table lists this clone with a count of one. CDR3 amino acids: CSVVTSGRGEQYF. The CDR3 nucleotides read TGCAGCGTTGTCACTAGCGGGAGGGGCGAGCAGTACTTC. The chain combines TRBV29-1 with TRBJ2-7; 13 bases are shared with TRBD2. V lost 4 bases to trimming and J lost 6 bases; unmatched junction nucleotides: 3. CDR1 and CDR2 from the germline V gene are SQVTM and ANQGSEA. This CDR3 is built from 13 residues.

V and J are TRBV19 and TRBJ1-6; 10 bases agree with TRBD1. CDR1 LNHDA and CDR2 SQIVND come from the germline V gene (reference sequence). The CDR3 sequence is 14 residues long. Germline trimming cut 4 bases from V and 10 bases from J; bases unmatched to any gene: 4. The CDR3 region is CASSTTGGESPLHF. The DNA for the CDR3 is TGTGCCAGTAGTACGACAGGGGGCGAGTCACCCCTCCACTTT.

The J gene is TRBJ2-7, the V gene TRBV18; a weak D match, TRBD1 (6 bases). Trimming cost V 0 bases and J 2 bases, with 14 bases left between them. The CDR3 length is 16 residues. Germline CDR1 reads KGHSH; CDR2 reads LQKENI. The CDR3 sequence is CASSPPEGDYPYEQYF. The CDR3 DNA follows: TGTGCCAGCTCACCACCTGAGGGGGATTATCCCTACGAGCAGTACTTC.

Here the CDR3 reads CASSRGREEHGELFF. CDR3 sequence (DNA): TGTGCCAGCAGCCGTGGGCGGGAGGAACACGGGGAGCTGTTTTTT. The chain combines TRBV9 with TRBJ2-2; TRBD2 aligns across 8 bases. CDR3 length equals 15 residues. CDR1 SGDLS and CDR2 YYNGEE come from the germline V gene. V was clipped by 4 bases and J by 7 bases; unmatched bases: 9.

A remark on this clone: One junction end does not reproduce the germline sequence, and a read error may be involved. V and J are TRBV5-1 and TRBJ2-1; D uncertain. This CDR3 comprises 18 residues. Germline CDR1 SGHRS, CDR2 YFSETQ. The CDR3, as DNA: TGCGCCAGCACCTTGAACCCCACAAGAGGATTCTCCTACAATGAGCAGTTCTTC. As protein: CASTLNPTRGFSYNEQFF.

The V call is TRBV7-3, the J call TRBJ2-1; 11 bases are shared with TRBD2. From germline, CDR1 is SGHTA and CDR2 FQGTGA. Trimming at V came to 5 bases and at J to 5 bases, leaving 11 bases not matched to a gene. The CDR3 extends over 17 amino acids. The CDR3 loop reads CASSPGLGTSGNNEQFF. The CDR3 bases are TGTGCCAGCAGCCCCGGACTGGGGACTAGCGGAAACAATGAGCAGTTCTTC.

The chain joins TRBV4-2 to TRBJ2-5; TRBD1 is a possible D gene (7 bases). This CDR3 comprises 15 residues. Trimming shortened V by 1 base and J by 3 bases, and 12 bases separated the two germline ends. Germline CDR1 is LGHNA and CDR2 is YNFKEQ. The CDR3 loop reads CASSQAGDRKETQYF. CDR3 nucleotide sequence: TGTGCCAGCAGCCAAGCGGGGGACAGAAAAGAGACCCAGTACTTC.

Comments on this clone: The same CDR3 is also encoded by other DNA sequences in this sample. The chain has TRBV7-6 and TRBJ2-2; a weak D match, TRBD1 (5 bases). This CDR3 spans 16 amino acids. The V gene lost 1 base and the J gene lost 0 bases, with 9 bases spanning the gap. In germline, CDR1 is SGHVS, CDR2 FNYEAQ. The CDR3 here is CASSLGAGTNTGELFF. In DNA, the CDR3 is TGTGCCAGCAGCTTAGGCGCAGGGACGAACACCGGGGAGCTGTTTTTT.

The CDR3 DNA is TGTGCCAGCAGCCCCCAAGCGGGAGGGGAGTACGAGCAGTACTTC. Its protein is CASSPQAGGEYEQYF. The chain employs TRBV7-3 and TRBJ2-7, with 10 bases lining up with TRBD2. The CDR3 totals 15 residues. V trimming: 5 bases; J trimming: 4 bases; junction bases outside the gene matches: 8. Per germline, CDR1 SGHTA and CDR2 FQGTGA.

V usage is TRBV3-1 (or the pseudogene TRBV3-2) and J usage is TRBJ2-5, with TRBD2 matching 7 bases. This CDR3 spans 20 amino acids. The germline V gene encodes CDR1 LGHDT and CDR2 YNNKEL (reference sequence). V dropped 9 bases and J dropped 5; count of bases not matched to a gene: 30. CDR3 sequence reads: CARAPGRVGGRSGISETQYF. CDR3 in DNA: TGTGCCAGAGCCCCCGGGCGCGTTGGGGGTAGGAGCGGGATTTCGGAGACCCAGTACTTC.

The genes are TRBV5-6 and TRBJ2-2; tentative D call: TRBD1 (5 bases). CDR3 length equals 15 residues. Germline V gene sequence: CDR1 SGHDT, CDR2 YYEEEE. V gave up 9 bases and J gave up 1 base, with 16 bases separating them. The CDR3 is CAIPSARENTGELFF. CDR3 nucleotide sequence: TGTGCCATCCCCTCGGCCAGGGAGAACACCGGGGAGCTGTTTTTT.

This chain connects TRBV27 to TRBJ2-7, with no clear D. Germline lookup yields CDR1 MNHEY and CDR2 SMNVEV (reference sequence). Trimming shortened V by 6 bases and J by 1 base, and 10 bases separated the two germline ends. This CDR3 has 13 residues. CDR3 residues: CASRQTSSYEQYF. In DNA, the CDR3 is TGTGCCAGCAGACAGACGAGTTCCTACGAGCAGTACTTC.

The V call is TRBV11-3, the J call TRBJ2-1; TRBD2 matches 12 bases. Germline V lookup: CDR1 SGHNT, CDR2 YENEEA. CDR3 size: 15 residues. V lost 6 bases to trimming and J lost 6 bases; unmatched junction nucleotides: 6. CDR3 bases: TGTGCCAGCAGTATAGGACTAGCGGGATTCAATGAGCAGTTCTTC. It codes for CASSIGLAGFNEQFF. The variable domain in full, with the rest retrieved from reference TRBV11-3 and TRBJ2-1, is EAGVVQSPRYKIIEKKQPVAFWCNPISGHNTLYWYLQNLGQGPELLIRYENEEAVDDSQLPKDRFSAERLKGVDSTLKIQPAELGDSAVYLCASSIGLAGFNEQFFGPGTRLTVL.

The chain couples TRBV7-9 to TRBJ2-1; D unresolved. The CDR3 runs 16 residues. Germline CDR1 reads SEHNR; CDR2 reads FQNEAQ (reference sequence). V lost 5 bases to trimming and J lost 3 bases, with 17 bases between them. DNA of the CDR3: TGTGCCAGCAGCCCAACCCCGAGCGCCAACTACAATGAGCAGTTCTTC. Protein sequence: CASSPTPSANYNEQFF.